A single sample is the source of the 30 T cell receptor beta chains below, sequenced in a study of technical replicates of blood from several donors. Generated by immunoSEQ multiplex PCR, the TCRdb table keeps only in-frame clones and is missing some. This sample yields about 97,000 clones, of which under 96% are seen a single time; approximately 0.2% belongs to the top ten. Sequencing was carried out using T cells isolated from PBMCs. The receptors come from a human donor in good health.

This clone was observed once. This chain links TRBV9 with TRBJ1-2, with a tentative D call TRBD1 (5 bases). The CDR3 extends over 14 amino acids. Germline-derived CDR1 and CDR2 are SGDLS and YYNGEE. Trimming took 4 bases from V and 6 from J, leaving 16 bases between them. CDR3 loop: CASSREFLQDGYTF. The CDR3 DNA reads TGTGCCAGCAGCCGGGAGTTCCTACAGGATGGCTACACCTTC.

The J gene is TRBJ2-7, the V gene TRBV19; D remains ambiguous. The CDR3 covers 13 residues. The V end lost 6 bases, the J end lost 3 bases, and 12 bases lay between the germline ends. CDR1 and CDR2 (germline): LNHDA, SQIVND (reference sequence). The CDR3 here is CASSQTPGYEQYF. As DNA, the CDR3 is TGTGCCAGTAGCCAAACCCCGGGCTACGAGCAGTACTTC. The full variable domain, completed using reference TRBV19 and TRBJ2-7, is DGGITQSPKYLFRKEGQNVTLSCEQNLNHDAMYWYRQDPGQGLRLIYYSQIVNDFQKGDIAEGYSVSREKKESFPLTVTSAQKNPTAFYLCASSQTPGYEQYFGPGTRLTVT.

The V call is TRBV7-9, the J call TRBJ2-1; TRBD2 aligns across 7 bases. Germline V lookup: CDR1 SEHNR, CDR2 FQNEAQ (reference sequence). V lost 2 bases, J lost 8 bases, and 0 bases stayed unmatched. The CDR3 runs to 12 residues. The CDR3 loop is CASSLSGDEQFF. The CDR3 nucleotides read TGTGCCAGCAGCTTAAGCGGGGATGAGCAGTTCTTC.

This clone has only one observation. The gene calls are TRBV5-6 and TRBJ2-3; D perhaps matches TRBD1 (6 bases). The germline CDR1 and CDR2 sequences are SGHDT and YYEEEE. This CDR3 is built from 18 residues. V lost 4 bases and J 4 bases, leaving 25 bases between the germline ends. CDR3 sequence reads: CASSRNRVREFDADTQYF. The CDR3 bases are TGTGCCAGCAGCCGCAACAGGGTGAGGGAGTTTGATGCAGATACGCAGTATTTT.

The V and J genes are TRBV6-1 and TRBJ1-2; the D is unclear. The CDR3 consists of 15 residues. Germline CDR1 MNHNS, CDR2 SASEGT. V was shortened by 0 bases and J by 8 bases, with 16 bases between the two germline ends. Written as DNA, the CDR3 is TGTGCCAGCAGTGAAGCGCTTCTGGCAAGAGGAGGCTACACCTTC. Translation gives CASSEALLARGGYTF.

The V and J genes are TRBV10-1 and TRBJ2-6; TRBD1 might be the D (5 bases). The germline V gene encodes CDR1 WNHNN and CDR2 SYGVQD (reference sequence). Trimming cost V 9 bases and J 1 base, with 10 bases left between them. The CDR3 extends over 14 amino acids. The CDR3 bases are TGCGCCAGATTGACAGAGTCTGGGGCCAACGTCCTGACTTTC. Translation: CARLTESGANVLTF.

The chain joins TRBV4-1 to TRBJ1-5, with D tentatively TRBD1 (6 bases). The V gene lost 4 bases and the J gene lost 4 bases, with 8 bases spanning the gap. The length of the CDR3 is 13 residues. CDR1 and CDR2 from the germline V gene are MGHRA and YSYEKL. The CDR3 reads CASSPGQNQPQHF. CDR3 nucleotides: TGCGCCAGCAGCCCGGGACAAAATCAGCCCCAGCATTTT.

This clone appeared a single time. This chain uses TRBV10-2 with TRBJ2-1; D is perhaps TRBD2 (6 bases). CDR3 length: 16 residues. Trimming left V 8 bases short and J 0 bases short, with 17 bases between. Looked up from germline, CDR1 is WSHSY and CDR2 is SAAADI. This CDR3 is CASGGSGRSSYNEQFF. CDR3 bases: TGCGCCAGCGGGGGATCGGGGAGGAGCTCCTACAATGAGCAGTTCTTC.

This sequence joins TRBV1 and TRBJ2-1; TRBD2, the D gene given by the table, was not confirmed from the DNA. TRBV1 is a pseudogene. This CDR3 comprises 14 residues. The CDR3 loop is CTSSQVNDGDEQFF. The CDR3 DNA reads as TGCACCAGCAGCCAAGTTAATGACGGGGATGAGCAGTTCTTC.

V usage is TRBV4-1 and J usage is TRBJ1-4, with a weak D call TRBD1 (5 bases). Germline V gives CDR1 MGHRA, CDR2 YSYEKL. The CDR3 sequence is 13 residues long. The germline V and J ends were trimmed by 0 bases and 16 bases, with 15 bases remaining between them. The CDR3 sequence: CASSQDSATDSFF. The DNA for the CDR3 is TGCGCCAGCAGCCAAGATAGTGCGACAGATTCGTTTTTT.

This chain connects TRBV5-4 to TRBJ1-3; tentatively, D is TRBD1 (6 bases). The V end was cut by 4 bases, the J end by 3 bases, with 11 bases between. The CDR3 covers 14 residues. Germline-derived CDR1 and CDR2 are SGHNT and YYREEE (reference sequence). CDR3 DNA: TGTGCCAGCAGCCGGCAGGGGTATGGAAACACCATATATTTT. Protein: CASSRQGYGNTIYF.

The chain couples TRBV27 to TRBJ2-3; TRBD1 matches at 8 bases. J lost 5 bases, V lost 0 bases, and 7 bases had no gene match. This CDR3 is built from 16 residues. Per germline, CDR1 MNHEY and CDR2 SMNVEV (reference sequence). CDR3 nucleotides: TGTGCCAGCAGTTTATCGACAGGGGTATTTGAAGATACGCAGTATTTT. This translates into CASSLSTGVFEDTQYF.

The CDR3 DNA reads as TGCGCCAGTGCAGCGGGGGGGAGGATTTATGAGCAGTTCTTC. As protein: CASAAGGRIYEQFF. The chain carries TRBV10-1 and TRBJ2-1, with 10 bases that match TRBD2. There are 14 residues in the CDR3. The junction had 10 bases not matched to a gene; V was cut back by 9 bases and J by 8 bases. The germline gives CDR1 WNHNN, CDR2 SYGVQD (reference sequence).

The chain joins TRBV4-1 to TRBJ2-3, with TRBD2 identical over 8 bases. The CDR3 has 19 amino acids. CDR1 and CDR2 from the germline V gene are MGHRA and YSYEKL. V lost 1 base, J lost 2 bases, and 14 bases stayed unmatched. CDR3 in amino acids: CASSQVQAGGRTDTDTQYF. The CDR3 DNA follows: TGCGCCAGCAGCCAAGTCCAAGCCGGCGGGAGGACGGACACAGATACGCAGTATTTT.

The rearrangement joins TRBV9 to TRBJ1-5; D unresolved. This CDR3 is built from 15 residues. Germline V lookup: CDR1 SGDLS, CDR2 YYNGEE. V lost 4 bases to trimming and J lost 4 bases, with 15 bases between them. Here the CDR3 DNA reads TGTGCCAGCAGCTCCTCTGGTCAGGCAAATCAGCCCCAGCATTTT. Translated, it gives CASSSSGQANQPQHF.

The genes are TRBV10-2 and TRBJ2-7, with 8 bases identical to TRBD1. Trimming removed 7 bases from V and 5 bases from J; junction bases left unmatched: 7. Germline CDR1 is WSHSY and CDR2 is SAAADI. This CDR3 is built from 13 residues. In DNA, the CDR3 is TGCGCCAGCAAGGAGACAGGGGACCACGAGCAGTACTTC. Its protein product is CASKETGDHEQYF.

The V gene is TRBV7-3, the J gene TRBJ2-3; the match to TRBD2 covers 9 bases. Germline V gene sequence: CDR1 SGHTA, CDR2 FQGTGA. The V gene end was trimmed by 4 bases and the J gene end by 1 base; junction bases not matched to a gene: 6. The CDR3 runs 16 residues. The CDR3 is CASSSKRGDGTDTQYF. The CDR3 bases are TGTGCCAGCAGCTCCAAGCGGGGGGACGGCACAGATACGCAGTATTTT.

This chain connects TRBV29-1 to TRBJ2-5; 8 nucleotides match TRBD1. V shed 0 bases, J shed 0 bases, and the junction held 6 bases outside the gene matches. The CDR3 is 16 amino acids. Germline CDR1 is SQVTM and CDR2 is ANQGSEA. CDR3 in amino acids: CSVEDRTGGYQETQYF. CDR3 bases: TGCAGCGTTGAAGATAGAACAGGGGGATACCAAGAGACCCAGTACTTC.

The gene calls are TRBV5-8 and TRBJ2-5; 9 bases line up with TRBD1. The CDR3 spans 15 residues. Germline loops: CDR1 SGHTS, CDR2 YDEGEE. V lost 5 bases, J lost 2 bases, and 7 bases stayed unmatched. The CDR3 reads CASSPGTGLQETQYF. CDR3 sequence (DNA): TGTGCCAGCAGTCCCGGGACAGGGCTACAAGAGACCCAGTACTTC. Variable domain in full (rest from reference TRBV5-8 and TRBJ2-5): EAGVTQSPTHLIKTRGQQATLRCSPISGHTSVYWYQQALGLGLQFLLWYDEGEERNRGNFPPRFSGRQFPNYSSELNVNALELEDSALYLCASSPGTGLQETQYFGPGTRLLVL.

This clone showed up just once. The chain joins TRBV5-1 to TRBJ1-6; 9 nucleotides align to TRBD1. J was trimmed by 8 bases and V by 4 bases; bases with no gene match: 7. The CDR3 consists of 15 residues. Germline assignment: CDR1 SGHRS and CDR2 YFSETQ. For the CDR3, the DNA is TGCGCCAGCAGCCCGCTGGGACAGGGAGATTCACCCCTCCACTTT. This translates into CASSPLGQGDSPLHF.

The chain joins TRBV7-6 to TRBJ2-5, with TRBD2 matching over 8 bases. CDR1 SGHVS and CDR2 FNYEAQ come from the germline V gene. The length of the CDR3 is 14 residues. With 7 bases clipped from V and 2 bases from J, the junction kept 6 bases outside the gene matches. CDR3 DNA: TGTGCCAGCACCCGATCGGGGGGGCAAGAGACCCAGTACTTC. Protein: CASTRSGGQETQYF.

The chain uses TRBV29-1 and TRBJ2-1; 7 nucleotides line up with TRBD2. Looked up from germline, CDR1 is SQVTM and CDR2 is ANQGSEA. With V trimmed by 0 bases and J by 4 bases, 9 bases remained unmatched. There are 16 residues in the CDR3. CDR3 coding DNA: TGCAGCGTTGAAGATCCAAGCGGGGCCGTATACAATGAGCAGTTCTTC. Translating it yields CSVEDPSGAVYNEQFF.

The V call is TRBV6-4, the J call TRBJ2-7; 9 nucleotides align to TRBD1. Germline CDR1 MRHNA, CDR2 SNTAGT. The CDR3 loop spans 16 amino acids. The junction had 11 bases not matched to a gene; V was cut back by 6 bases and J by 2 bases. The CDR3 region has the DNA TGTGCCAGCAGCCCCAGACAGGGGGTCCCTACCTACGAGCAGTACTTC. This gives the protein CASSPRQGVPTYEQYF.

This chain connects TRBV6-4 to TRBJ2-1, with 7 positions matching TRBD1. The germline V gene has CDR1 MRHNA and CDR2 SNTAGT. The CDR3 covers 16 residues. Germline trimming cut 4 bases from V and 6 bases from J; bases unmatched to any gene: 12. Here the CDR3 reads CASSVVPGQSSNEQFF. As DNA, the CDR3 is TGTGCCAGCAGTGTTGTCCCGGGACAGAGTAGCAATGAGCAGTTCTTC.

The chain couples TRBV7-8 to TRBJ1-1, with TRBD1 matching 7 bases. This CDR3 is built from 16 residues. CDR1 and CDR2 (germline): SGHVS, FQNEAQ. The V and J ends lost 1 base and 0 bases, in that order; junction bases with no gene match: 5. The CDR3 loop is CASSLVKGALNTEAFF. CDR3 sequence (DNA): TGTGCCAGCAGCTTAGTTAAGGGGGCCTTGAACACTGAAGCTTTCTTT.

The sample holds one count of this clone. The chain has TRBV27 and TRBJ1-1, with D possibly being TRBD1 (5 bases). V lost 2 bases to trimming and J lost 5 bases, with 15 bases between them. The CDR3 runs 15 residues. Germline V lookup: CDR1 MNHEY, CDR2 SMNVEV (reference sequence). CDR3: CASSLIQGTYTEAFF. The DNA of the CDR3 is TGTGCCAGCAGTTTAATCCAGGGCACGTATACTGAAGCTTTCTTT.

The gene calls are TRBV5-1 and TRBJ2-7; possibly TRBD1 for D (6 bases). The CDR3 length is 15 residues. Trimming took 4 bases from V and 4 from J, leaving 18 bases between them. Germline V lookup: CDR1 SGHRS, CDR2 YFSETQ. CDR3 DNA sequence: TGCGCCAGCAGCCAACCGGACAGAGAGGATTACGAGCAGTACTTC. Amino acids: CASSQPDREDYEQYF.

The chain recombines TRBV28 with TRBJ2-1, with a possible D match to TRBD1 (5 bases). Trimming shortened V by 0 bases and J by 4 bases, and 7 bases separated the two germline ends. CDR1 and CDR2 from the germline V gene are MDHEN and SYDVKM. The CDR3 length is 14 residues. The CDR3 DNA reads TGTGCCAGCAGTTTATGGGACAAATACAATGAGCAGTTCTTC. Amino acid sequence: CASSLWDKYNEQFF. The complete variable domain, with remaining parts taken from reference TRBV28 and TRBJ2-1, reads DVKVTQSSRYLVKRTGEKVFLECVQDMDHENMFWYRQDPGLGLRLIYFSYDVKMKEKGDIPEGYSVSREKKERFSLILESASTNQTSMYLCASSLWDKYNEQFFGPGTRLTVL.

In DNA form, the CDR3 reads TGTGCCAGCAGCACTCGTCTCGCGGGGACTCGGATGAACACTGAAGCTTTCTTT. Amino acids: CASSTRLAGTRMNTEAFF. V usage is TRBV7-9 and J usage is TRBJ1-1; TRBD1 is a possible D gene (5 bases). The length of the CDR3 is 18 residues. V was trimmed by 5 bases and J by 0 bases, leaving 22 bases between them. The germline gives CDR1 SEHNR, CDR2 FQNEAQ (reference sequence).

The chain carries TRBV29-1 and TRBJ1-1; D call uncertain. Germline CDR1 is SQVTM and CDR2 is ANQGSEA. Trimming stripped 0 bases from V and 0 bases from J, with 14 bases between. The CDR3 is 16 residues long. The CDR3 here is CSVEDPRNYMNTEAFF. CDR3 DNA sequence: TGCAGCGTTGAAGATCCCCGGAACTATATGAACACTGAAGCTTTCTTT.